These 10 T cell receptor beta chains came from one sample sequenced in a study of tumour-infiltrating T cells in Burkitt lymphoma. Clones were read by immunoSEQ multiplex PCR, and TCRdb kept only the in-frame ones, dropping some. The data hold around 46,000 clones, with around 29% observed a single time. Sequenced material: tumor tissue. The receptors derive from a human donor with Burkitt lymphoma.

In this sample, this clone turned up a few times. The V call is TRBV6-6, the J call TRBJ1-6; 7 nucleotides line up with TRBD1. The CDR3 is made up of 16 amino acids. V shed 6 bases, J shed 7 bases, and the junction held 12 bases outside the gene matches. Per the germline V gene, CDR1 is MNHNY and CDR2 is SVGAGI (reference sequence). CDR3 amino acids: CASSPYRGLENSPLHF. CDR3 in DNA: TGTGCCAGCAGCCCTTACAGGGGCTTAGAGAATTCACCCCTCCACTTT.

The chain links TRBV7-8 to TRBJ1-1; possibly TRBD1 for D (5 bases). The germline gives CDR1 SGHVS, CDR2 FQNEAQ. Trimming removed 3 bases at V and 5 bases at J, with 19 bases between. This CDR3 contains 16 residues. This chain's CDR3 is CASSFYLGVRVTEAFF. CDR3 nucleotides: TGTGCCAGCAGCTTTTATTTGGGGGTAAGAGTGACTGAAGCTTTCTTT.

The chain employs TRBV4-2 and TRBJ2-6, with D unclear. The V gene lost 5 bases and the J gene lost 1 base, with 6 bases spanning the gap. The germline gives CDR1 LGHNA, CDR2 YNFKEQ. The CDR3 is made up of 14 amino acids. CDR3 loop: CASSENSGANVLTF. Written as DNA, the CDR3 is TGTGCCAGCAGCGAGAATTCTGGGGCCAACGTCCTGACTTTC.

The chain employs TRBV2 and TRBJ2-5; TRBD1 matches at 8 bases. The V gene's germline CDR1 is SNHLY and CDR2 FYNNEI. The CDR3 totals 10 residues. Unmatched junction bases numbered 4, after V lost 7 bases and J lost 12 bases. CDR3 DNA: TGTGCCAGCACCGGACAGGGAGAGTACTTC. Translation gives CASTGQGEYF.

The J gene is TRBJ1-2, the V gene TRBV18; D not resolved. Trimming took 2 bases from V and 0 from J, leaving 16 bases between them. The CDR3 runs to 17 residues. CDR1 is KGHSH, CDR2 LQKENI, per germline. The CDR3: CASSPTNGRFANYGYTF. The CDR3 DNA reads TGTGCCAGCTCACCAACAAACGGACGATTCGCTAACTATGGCTACACCTTC.

A few counts support this clone. The chain carries TRBV6-1 and TRBJ1-6, with D possibly matching TRBD1 (5 bases). The length of the CDR3 is 15 residues. CDR1 MNHNS and CDR2 SASEGT come from the germline V gene. With 5 bases removed from V and 8 bases from J, the gap between germline ends came to 16 bases. The CDR3 bases are TGTGCCAGCAGTCCCCTCGGGGGTCCGGATTCACCCCTCCACTTT. Amino acid sequence: CASSPLGGPDSPLHF.

There are a few counts of this clone. This rearrangement joins TRBV10-3 to TRBJ2-7, with 7 bases that match TRBD1. This CDR3 is built from 13 residues. Trimming at V came to 6 bases and at J to 3 bases, leaving 5 bases not matched to a gene. Per germline, CDR1 ENHRY and CDR2 SYGVKD. CDR3 sequence: CAIRGTAGYEQYF. CDR3 nucleotides: TGTGCCATCAGGGGGACAGCCGGCTACGAGCAGTACTTC.

This clone was observed a handful of times. The V and J genes are TRBV23-1 and TRBJ1-6; D gene uncertain. TRBV23-1 is classed as an ORF, of uncertain function. V lost 10 bases and J 5 bases, leaving 24 bases between the germline ends. The CDR3 covers 17 residues. The CDR3 DNA sequence: TGCGCCATGGGAAATCGTTGGGAATTTAGCGATAATTCACCCCTCCACTTT. This gives the protein CAMGNRWEFSDNSPLHF.

The chain has TRBV30 and TRBJ1-1; tentatively, D is TRBD1 (5 bases). The germline V gene has CDR1 GTSNPN and CDR2 SVGIG (reference sequence). V was trimmed by 0 bases and J by 0 bases, leaving 8 bases between them. CDR3 size: 14 residues. This CDR3 reads CAWSVRQMNTEAFF. CDR3 nucleotide sequence: TGTGCCTGGAGTGTACGACAGATGAACACTGAAGCTTTCTTT.

The chain links TRBV21-1 to TRBJ2-3; the D call of TRBD2 is as the table states it, not checked on the DNA. TRBV21-1 corresponds to a pseudogene. CDR3 size: 16 residues. The CDR3 loop is CASIVRMRGGTDTQYF. CDR3 nucleotides: TGTGCCAGCATCGTCCGAATGCGGGGGGGCACAGATACGCAGTATTTT.